This T cell receptor (beta chain) originates from a study of cytomegalovirus exposure and HLA in healthy donors. PCR amplification relied on 60 Vbeta primers (plus 13 Jbeta primers). Libraries were prepared by immunoSEQ multiplex PCR; TCRdb keeps only in-frame clonotypes and omits some of them. The sample consists of 170,000 or so clones, roughly 87% of them appearing once. The CDR3 sequence is 15 residues long. In germline, CDR1 is MDHEN, CDR2 SYDVKM. V lost 7 bases to trimming and J lost 0 bases, with 15 bases between them. This TCR derives from a man in his fifties or sixties in good health and CMV-seronegative. The chain uses TRBV28 and TRBJ1-2; D is undetermined. The sample consisted of PBMCs. The CDR3 DNA reads as TGTGCCAGCAACAGTCCCGTCCTTCCTAACTATGGCTACACCTTC. This gives the protein CASNSPVLPNYGYTF.